This T cell receptor (beta chain) was sequenced in a study of chemoradiotherapy in HPV16-positive cancers. On the study more broadly: Candidate HPV-specific clones and shared TCR motifs came from a couple of HPV16-positive patients. General study results and limits: Non-HPV-specific T cells did not expand in tumors during treatment, whereas candidate HPV-specific clones and E7-related motifs did. The functional HPV-specific definition rests on just a couple of HPV16-positive patients. In HPV16-positive patients, HPV-responsive T-cell expansion tracked better recurrence-free survival.

Germline loops: CDR1 KGHSH, CDR2 LQKENI. CDR3 size: 15 residues. The trim removed 3 bases at V and 7 bases at J, leaving 10 bases unmatched. Libraries were prepared by immunoSEQ multiplex PCR; TCRdb keeps only in-frame clonotypes and omits some of them. The sample has approximately 12,000 clones, roughly 86% seen once. As regards this clone: Its antigen is unknown.

The chain recombines TRBV18 with TRBJ1-2; 8 bases fit TRBD1. The sequencing used blood, collected from a patient who underwent chemoradiotherapy. The sequence was obtained from a human donor with HPV-associated anogenital cancer. CDR3: CASSPTQGAEGGYTF. The CDR3 DNA reads TGTGCCAGCTCACCCACCCAGGGGGCAGAGGGTGGCTACACCTTC.